The 32 T cell receptor beta chains below all came from one sample that was sequenced in a study of cytomegalovirus exposure and HLA in healthy donors. Amplification used 60 Vbeta primers and 13 Jbeta primers. Some clones are missing from TCRdb's copy, which holds only in-frame ones; the method was immunoSEQ multiplex PCR. This sample has around 140,000 clones, with approximately 63% found just once. Sequencing was done on a sample of PBMCs. These receptors were taken from an older woman in good health and CMV-seropositive.

The rearrangement uses TRBV12-5 and TRBJ1-5, with TRBD1 identical over 10 bases. Looked up from germline, CDR1 is LGHNT and CDR2 is FRNRAP. This CDR3 contains 14 residues. V gave up 4 bases and J gave up 5 bases; unmatched junction bases: 2. The CDR3 loop reads CASGSGQGDQPQHF. DNA of the CDR3: TGTGCTAGTGGTTCCGGACAGGGGGATCAGCCCCAGCATTTT.

The chain has TRBV19 and TRBJ2-7; 9 positions agree with TRBD1. Trimming removed 6 bases from V and 6 bases from J; junction bases left unmatched: 9. The germline gives CDR1 LNHDA, CDR2 SQIVND (reference sequence). This CDR3 contains 14 residues. The CDR3 DNA reads TGTGCCAGTAGGACAGGGGGTGGGTCGGTCGAGCAGTACTTC. It yields the protein CASRTGGGSVEQYF. The variable domain in full, completed from reference TRBV19 and TRBJ2-7, reads DGGITQSPKYLFRKEGQNVTLSCEQNLNHDAMYWYRQDPGQGLRLIYYSQIVNDFQKGDIAEGYSVSREKKESFPLTVTSAQKNPTAFYLCASRTGGGSVEQYFGPGTRLTVT.

The chain has TRBV12-5 and TRBJ2-7, with TRBD2 matching over 11 bases. Trimming cost V 0 bases and J 1 base; bases outside gene matches: 2. The CDR3 contains 16 residues. Germline CDR1 is LGHNT and CDR2 is FRNRAP. CDR3 region: CASGLVGTSGSYEQYF. The CDR3 bases are TGTGCTAGTGGTTTGGTAGGGACTAGCGGTTCCTACGAGCAGTACTTC.

This clone was recorded only once. Other DNA sequences in the same sample also yield this CDR3. CDR3 amino acids: CATSRDPGGAYEQYF. In DNA form, the CDR3 reads TGTGCCACCAGCAGAGACCCCGGAGGGGCCTACGAGCAGTACTTC. The chain links TRBV15 to TRBJ2-7; a weak D match, TRBD2 (6 bases). Per the germline V gene, CDR1 is LNHNV and CDR2 is YYDKDF (reference sequence). The length of the CDR3 is 15 residues. V was shortened by 0 bases and J by 2 bases, with 11 bases between the two germline ends. The entire variable domain, with the rest obtained from reference TRBV15 and TRBJ2-7, is as follows: DAMVIQNPRYQVTQFGKPVTLSCSQTLNHNVMYWYQQKSSQAPKLLFHYYDKDFNNEADTPDNFQSRRPNTSFCFLDIRSPGLGDTAMYLCATSRDPGGAYEQYFGPGTRLTVT.

This clone was counted a single time. V usage is TRBV2 and J usage is TRBJ2-7; TRBD2 matches at 10 bases. The CDR3 has 14 residues. Germline CDR1 and CDR2: SNHLY and FYNNEI. V was clipped by 2 bases and J by 7 bases; unmatched bases: 5. Written as DNA, the CDR3 is TGTGCCAGCAGTGAACTAGCGGGGGCCCGGGAGCAGTACTTC. Translating gives CASSELAGAREQYF.

V is TRBV25-1 and J is TRBJ2-7; D perhaps matches TRBD2 (6 bases). There are 12 residues in the CDR3. Deletions cut 3 bases from V and 9 bases from J, with 12 bases between. Germline assignment: CDR1 MGHDK and CDR2 SYGVNS. CDR3 DNA: TGTGCCAGCAGTGAGGGACTTACGGGGCAGTACTTC. Translated: CASSEGLTGQYF.

The chain uses TRBV30 and TRBJ1-6; no clear D gene. The germline V gene has CDR1 GTSNPN and CDR2 SVGIG (reference sequence). Deletions cut 0 bases from V and 9 bases from J, with 9 bases between. This CDR3 spans 13 amino acids. The CDR3 DNA reads TGTGCCTGGAGTGTTGAACCGCGTTCACCCCTCCACTTT. It translates to CAWSVEPRSPLHF.

This chain links TRBV28 with TRBJ2-1; 10 bases line up with TRBD1. Germline values: CDR1 MDHEN, CDR2 SYDVKM. The CDR3 consists of 16 residues. The trim removed 5 bases at V and 7 bases at J, leaving 11 bases unmatched. In DNA, the CDR3 is TGTGCCAGCAGTCGATCCGGGACAGGGGTGAGAAATGAGCAGTTCTTC. Translating gives CASSRSGTGVRNEQFF.

This clone has a handful of counts. The rearrangement joins TRBV28 to TRBJ2-7, with D possibly being TRBD2 (6 bases). V was cut by 5 bases and J by 1 base, with 18 bases left in between. The germline V gene encodes CDR1 MDHEN and CDR2 SYDVKM. The CDR3 runs to 16 residues. The chain's CDR3 is CASSGGGVWVSYEQYF. The CDR3, as DNA: TGTGCCAGCAGTGGGGGAGGAGTTTGGGTGTCCTACGAGCAGTACTTC. Based on the CDR3 plus reference TRBV28 and TRBJ2-7, the full variable domain is DVKVTQSSRYLVKRTGEKVFLECVQDMDHENMFWYRQDPGLGLRLIYFSYDVKMKEKGDIPEGYSVSREKKERFSLILESASTNQTSMYLCASSGGGVWVSYEQYFGPGTRLTVT.

This chain connects TRBV5-1 to TRBJ2-7, with TRBD1 identical over 9 bases. V was pared by 6 bases and J by 3 bases, with 10 bases of the junction left unmatched. Per germline, CDR1 SGHRS and CDR2 YFSETQ. The CDR3 is 15 amino acids. In DNA form, the CDR3 reads TGCGCCAGCAAGATAGAGGGACAGGGTAGCTACGAGCAGTACTTC. Its translation is CASKIEGQGSYEQYF.

This clone was seen a handful of times. The chain couples TRBV5-1 to TRBJ2-2, with D hard to call. V gave up 1 base and J gave up 1 base, with 11 bases separating them. This CDR3 has 16 residues. Germline values: CDR1 SGHRS, CDR2 YFSETQ. CDR3 protein: CASSLSAGRNTGELFF. DNA for the CDR3: TGCGCCAGCAGCTTGTCGGCAGGTCGGAACACCGGGGAGCTGTTTTTT. Based on the CDR3 plus reference TRBV5-1 and TRBJ2-2, the full variable domain is KAGVTQTPRYLIKTRGQQVTLSCSPISGHRSVSWYQQTPGQGLQFLFEYFSETQRNKGNFPGRFSGRQFSNSRSEMNVSTLELGDSALYLCASSLSAGRNTGELFFGEGSRLTVL.

The J gene is TRBJ1-2, the V gene TRBV2; possibly TRBD1 for D (5 bases). Germline CDR1 SNHLY, CDR2 FYNNEI. The CDR3 is made up of 15 amino acids. V lost 6 bases and J 4 bases, leaving 18 bases between the germline ends. In DNA, the CDR3 is TGTGCCAGCAGCCAAGGGGTCACCGCGACCTATGGCTACACCTTC. Translation: CASSQGVTATYGYTF.

J is TRBJ2-1 and V is TRBV5-1; 11 bases map to TRBD2. J was trimmed by 6 bases and V by 4 bases; bases with no gene match: 6. The CDR3 extends over 15 amino acids. The germline gives CDR1 SGHRS, CDR2 YFSETQ. DNA of the CDR3: TGCGCCAGCAGCCCACAGACTAGCGGGGTCAATGAGCAGTTCTTC. Amino acid sequence: CASSPQTSGVNEQFF. Supplemented by reference TRBV5-1 and TRBJ2-1, the full variable domain reads KAGVTQTPRYLIKTRGQQVTLSCSPISGHRSVSWYQQTPGQGLQFLFEYFSETQRNKGNFPGRFSGRQFSNSRSEMNVSTLELGDSALYLCASSPQTSGVNEQFFGPGTRLTVL.

The chain has TRBV7-9 and TRBJ2-6, with 7 positions matching TRBD1. CDR3 length: 18 amino acids. The J segment lost 0 bases and the V segment lost 3 bases, leaving 8 bases of the junction unmatched. The germline gives CDR1 SEHNR, CDR2 FQNEAQ (reference sequence). CDR3 DNA sequence: TGTGCCAGCAGCTTGACCGGGACAGCGAGCTCTGGGGCCAACGTCCTGACTTTC. Translated: CASSLTGTASSGANVLTF.

The chain has TRBV29-1 and TRBJ1-1; tentatively, D is TRBD1 (5 bases). The germline gives CDR1 SQVTM, CDR2 ANQGSEA. Trimming cost V 4 bases and J 10 bases, with 13 bases left between them. The CDR3 runs 11 residues. In DNA, the CDR3 is TGCAGCGTTGTACCACAGGTTGGAGCTTTCTTT. Protein sequence: CSVVPQVGAFF.

The V gene is TRBV19, the J gene TRBJ1-5; 9 bases are shared with TRBD1. The ends lost 8 bases at V and 4 bases at J; junction bases unmatched: 9. This CDR3 has 15 amino acids. Germline V gene sequence: CDR1 LNHDA, CDR2 SQIVND (reference sequence). In DNA form, the CDR3 reads TGTGCCAGTTCCCCCGGGACAGGGAAGAATCAGCCCCAGCATTTT. It encodes CASSPGTGKNQPQHF.

The chain links TRBV5-1 to TRBJ1-3; D perhaps matches TRBD1 (5 bases). CDR3 length equals 15 residues. Germline V gene data show CDR1 as SGHRS and CDR2 as YFSETQ. Trimming shortened V by 1 base and J by 1 base, and 9 bases separated the two germline ends. In DNA, the CDR3 is TGCGCCAGCAGCTTGTCCGCAGGGTCTGGAAACACCATATATTTT. The encoded protein is CASSLSAGSGNTIYF.

The V gene is TRBV2, the J gene TRBJ2-1; TRBD2 matches 7 bases. Trimming removed 5 bases from V and 9 bases from J; junction bases left unmatched: 7. CDR1 SNHLY and CDR2 FYNNEI come from the germline V gene. This CDR3 comprises 13 residues. CDR3 region: CASSTTTSAEQFF. In DNA form, the CDR3 reads TGTGCCAGCAGTACCACCACTAGCGCTGAGCAGTTCTTC.

The rearrangement uses TRBV10-2 and TRBJ2-7, with 7 bases that match TRBD1. The CDR3 runs to 16 residues. V lost 6 bases to trimming and J lost 2 bases; unmatched junction nucleotides: 13. Germline assignment: CDR1 WSHSY and CDR2 SAAADI. DNA for the CDR3: TGCGCCAGCAGACCCAACACACAGACAGGGCCCTACGAGCAGTACTTC. It is translated as CASRPNTQTGPYEQYF.

The V call is TRBV5-1, the J call TRBJ2-1; D gene uncertain. V was shortened by 0 bases and J by 0 bases, with 10 bases between the two germline ends. The germline gives CDR1 SGHRS, CDR2 YFSETQ. This CDR3 contains 16 residues. The CDR3, as DNA: TGCGCCAGCAGCTTGGGTGGATCTAGCTCCTACAATGAGCAGTTCTTC. It yields the protein CASSLGGSSSYNEQFF.

This clone was counted only a few times. The chain carries TRBV25-1 and TRBJ1-5; a possible D gene is TRBD1 (5 bases). The CDR3 consists of 14 residues. Germline V gene lookup returns CDR1 MGHDK and CDR2 SYGVNS. V was clipped by 2 bases and J by 3 bases, with 8 bases between them. The CDR3 is CASSETGFNQPQHF. The CDR3 DNA reads TGTGCCAGCAGTGAAACAGGATTCAATCAGCCCCAGCATTTT.

This clone was detected only once. The V call is TRBV7-9, the J call TRBJ1-1, with no clear D. Trimming took 8 bases from V and 3 from J, leaving 7 bases between them. Germline V gene lookup returns CDR1 SEHNR and CDR2 FQNEAQ (reference sequence). CDR3 length equals 11 residues. The CDR3 DNA reads TGTGCCAGCGGCAGTTACACTGAAGCTTTCTTT. This encodes CASGSYTEAFF.

The V call is TRBV28, the J call TRBJ1-5; 11 bases line up with TRBD1. Germline assignment: CDR1 MDHEN and CDR2 SYDVKM. This CDR3 spans 18 amino acids. V shed 10 bases, J shed 2 bases, and the junction held 16 bases outside the gene matches. In nucleotides, the CDR3 is TGTGCCACGAAAGGGGGACAGGGGGTTTGGGGTGGCAATCAGCCCCAGCATTTT. Translated: CATKGGQGVWGGNQPQHF.

This chain joins TRBV9 and TRBJ2-5, with TRBD2 identical over 12 bases. Trimming took 5 bases from V and 1 from J; bases not matched to a gene: 3. Germline V gene data show CDR1 as SGDLS and CDR2 as YYNGEE. This CDR3 contains 15 residues. This CDR3 is CASSGLAGTQETQYF. In DNA form, the CDR3 reads TGTGCCAGCAGTGGACTAGCGGGGACCCAAGAGACCCAGTACTTC.

The chain joins TRBV5-1 to TRBJ2-1; maybe TRBD2 (6 bases). Trimming pared 0 bases from V and 7 bases from J, leaving 8 bases between. The CDR3 consists of 13 residues. Germline V CDR1 and CDR2: SGHRS, YFSETQ. The CDR3 coding sequence is TGCGCCAGCAGCTTGGGGGACTGGAATGAGCAGTTCTTC. Amino acid sequence: CASSLGDWNEQFF.

This clone was recorded a few times. V and J are TRBV30 and TRBJ1-5; D is undetermined. V shed 0 bases and J shed 0 bases, with 18 bases lying between them. Germline CDR1 GTSNPN, CDR2 SVGIG (reference sequence). CDR3 length equals 18 residues. CDR3: CAWSVSTPRGYSNQPQHF. The DNA for the CDR3 is TGTGCCTGGAGTGTGTCGACCCCTCGGGGATATAGCAATCAGCCCCAGCATTTT. The full variable domain, its missing parts supplied by reference TRBV30 and TRBJ1-5, is SQTIHQWPATLVQPVGSPLSLECTVEGTSNPNLYWYRQAAGRGLQLLFYSVGIGQISSEVPQNLSASRPQDRQFILSSKKLLLSDSGFYLCAWSVSTPRGYSNQPQHFGDGTRLSIL.

With respect to this clone: Germline is not matched at one junction end, which may reflect a read error. The chain carries TRBV7-7 and TRBJ2-7; the D gene is possibly TRBD1 (6 bases). The length of the CDR3 is 13 residues. Germline CDR1 and CDR2: SSHAT and FNYEAQ (reference sequence). The CDR3 sequence: CASSLARGGEQYF. CDR3 DNA sequence: TGTGCTAGCAGCTTAGCGCGAGGGGGCGAGCAGTACTTC.

This clone showed up just a few times. The V call is TRBV18, the J call TRBJ2-1, with TRBD2 as a possible D gene (6 bases). The CDR3 is 16 residues long. Trimming took 5 bases from V and 1 from J, leaving 15 bases between them. CDR1 is KGHSH, CDR2 LQKENI, per germline. The CDR3 protein is CASSSRDGGSYNEQFF. For the CDR3, the DNA is TGTGCCAGCTCATCAAGAGACGGGGGATCCTACAATGAGCAGTTCTTC. Looking up the rest from reference TRBV18 and TRBJ2-1 gives the full variable domain: NAGVMQNPRHLVRRRGQEARLRCSPMKGHSHVYWYRQLPEEGLKFMVYLQKENIIDESGMPKERFSAEFPKEGPSILRIQQVVRGDSAAYFCASSSRDGGSYNEQFFGPGTRLTVL.

The chain carries TRBV28 and TRBJ1-1; the match to TRBD1 covers 7 bases. Trimming at V came to 5 bases and at J to 3 bases, leaving 12 bases not matched to a gene. Germline V lookup: CDR1 MDHEN, CDR2 SYDVKM. This CDR3 has 16 amino acids. The DNA of the CDR3 is TGTGCCAGCAGTACCCCCGCCAGGGGGTCGGACACTGAAGCTTTCTTT. It translates to CASSTPARGSDTEAFF.

Details on this clone: Other DNA sequences of this sample code for an identical CDR3. Here the CDR3 reads CASRTDSNYGYTF. For the CDR3, the DNA is TGTGCCAGCAGAACCGACAGTAACTATGGCTACACCTTC. The chain combines TRBV6-5 with TRBJ1-2; a weak D match, TRBD1 (5 bases). The CDR3 length is 13 residues. Germline V lookup: CDR1 MNHEY, CDR2 SVGAGI. V was trimmed by 6 bases and J by 1 base, leaving 9 bases between them.

The V gene is TRBV5-6, the J gene TRBJ1-2; D unresolved. CDR1 and CDR2 from the germline V gene are SGHDT and YYEEEE. Trimming stripped 0 bases from V and 2 bases from J, with 14 bases between. The CDR3 totals 16 residues. CDR3 amino acids: CASSLGPPGTNYGYTF. CDR3 bases: TGTGCCAGCAGCTTGGGACCGCCAGGCACCAACTATGGCTACACCTTC.

The chain carries TRBV11-2 and TRBJ1-2; D is perhaps TRBD1 (6 bases). The CDR3 extends over 14 amino acids. Germline V gene sequence: CDR1 SGHAT, CDR2 FQNNGV. Trimming cost V 0 bases and J 2 bases, with 7 bases left between them. CDR3: CASSLEGGNYGYTF. In DNA form, the CDR3 reads TGTGCCAGCAGCTTAGAAGGGGGAAACTATGGCTACACCTTC.